This TCR beta chain appears in the sequencing data of a study of blood T cell repertoires in COVID-19 (dated by TCRdb to 2018 to 2021). Notes on the research overall: Samples from collaborators originated in the United States, Italy and Spain and spanned both the acute and convalescent phases of COVID-19. The prospective study material was composed of cDNA or gDNA derived from T cells, B-cell-depleted T cells, or PBMCs. Subjects who had been exposed to COVID-19, were actively infected with it, or had recovered from it provided the deeply sampled blood TCRbeta repertoires that made up the dataset. The repertoires were made available in a free public database intended to serve as a resource for research on the immune response to SARS-CoV-2. The samples were drawn from the first 160 participants of the ongoing ImmuneRACE study and from 950 to 1,500 subjects provided by 6 global collaborators. The sample metadata nearly always contained a de-identified subject ID, COVID-19 status, age in years and sex. Where available, HLA class I and class II types were obtained from metadata supplied by the sample provider rather than from assay-based typing.

Trimming costs V 3 bases and J 3 bases, and their ends lie 6 bases apart. For CDR1 and CDR2, the germline V gene lists ENHRY and SYGVKD. Including cysteine and phenylalanine, the CDR3 has 14 amino acids. Only the CDR3 DNA is retained, 42 bases long and in frame from the first base. About this clone itself: The antigen it recognizes is unknown. Within one base of it there is no much larger clone, and no base qualities were kept.

Each collaborating institution followed its own protocols to collect whole blood in K2EDTA tubes. For TCRbeta analysis, collaborators shipped samples in one of three forms: frozen whole blood, isolated PBMCs, or DNA extracted from either of those sample types. Results the study describes overall, beyond this receptor: The quantity of clinical and demographic metadata differed by source and by participant and was supplied without curation.

TCRbeta CDR3 regions were amplified from genomic DNA using the immunoSEQ Assay, a bias-controlled multiplex PCR. The authors' pipeline ran thus. Nucleated cell counts per sample were estimated from amplification of reference gene primers within the assay. To quantify the absolute abundance of each unique TCRbeta CDR3 rearrangement, sequence reads were collapsed and filtered. For each sample, productive Simpson clonality was calculated as the square root of Simpson's diversity index over productive rearrangements. Held by TCRdb, this immuneACCESS table contains in-frame sequences only and omits some clones. Under half of the omission traces to an unresolved V gene where checked; the cause of the rest is unknown. D and trimming were read from the DNA, whereas the V and J calls and clone size are those reported in that table. The sample yields under 200,000 clones; more than 70% were counted once. The ten biggest clones cover approximately 7% of the sample.

The chain uses TRBV10-3 and TRBJ2-6; the D gene lacks a confident call. This TCR derives from a man in his forties or fifties with active or convalescent COVID-19. The specimen was peripheral blood. The CDR3 has the sequence CAISDPRGANVLTF. The DNA reads TGTGCCATCAGTGATCCCCGTGGGGCCAACGTCCTGACTTTC.